One sample yielded the 11 T cell receptor beta chains listed below, sequenced in a study of shared clonotypes between healthy human individuals. Profiling relied on immunoSEQ multiplex PCR, and the TCRdb table lists in-frame clones only, not all of them. Seen here are under 2.5 million clones, under 95% observed once, and the top ten hold around 0.35%. The specimen was naive CD4+ T cells from PBMCs. The subset: CD45RA+ positively selected. Receptors originate from a man in his late teens or twenties in good health. Some clones in this sample may be carry-over from other donors' samples.

This chain joins TRBV5-4 and TRBJ1-2; D may be TRBD1 (5 bases). From germline, CDR1 is SGHNT and CDR2 YYREEE (reference sequence). This CDR3 is built from 15 residues. V was cut by 4 bases and J by 3 bases, with 16 bases left in between. The CDR3 coding sequence is TGTGCCAGCAGCCGTGGAGGGACGCCGGACTATGGCTACACCTTC. Amino acids: CASSRGGTPDYGYTF. Together with reference TRBV5-4 and TRBJ1-2, the CDR3 gives the full variable domain: ETGVTQSPTHLIKTRGQQVTLRCSSQSGHNTVSWYQQALGQGPQFIFQYYREEENGRGNFPPRFSGLQFPNYSSELNVNALELDDSALYLCASSRGGTPDYGYTFGSGTRLTVV.

The V call is TRBV28, the J call TRBJ2-7; either TRBD1 or TRBD2 may supply D (5 bases each). Trimming pared 6 bases from V and 5 bases from J, leaving 11 bases between. The CDR3 is made up of 12 amino acids. From germline, CDR1 is MDHEN and CDR2 SYDVKM. In nucleotides, the CDR3 is TGTGCCAGCAGGGCCGGGACGGACGAGCAGTACTTC. As protein: CASRAGTDEQYF.

The V gene is TRBV5-1, the J gene TRBJ1-5; weak D call: TRBD1 (6 bases). Per the germline V gene, CDR1 is SGHRS and CDR2 is YFSETQ. Trimming removed 3 bases at V and 5 bases at J, with 15 bases between. This CDR3 is built from 15 residues. As DNA, the CDR3 is TGCGCCAGCAGCTGGGGCGACAGGCCCTATCAGCCCCAGCATTTT. Translation: CASSWGDRPYQPQHF.

The chain is built from TRBV9 and TRBJ1-2, with D possibly being TRBD1 (5 bases). This CDR3 spans 14 amino acids. Trimming shortened V by 4 bases and J by 7 bases, and 17 bases separated the two germline ends. In germline, CDR1 is SGDLS, CDR2 YYNGEE. The DNA of the CDR3 is TGTGCCAGCAGCCCTGGGACCTCCGTCCTTGGCTACACCTTC. This codes for CASSPGTSVLGYTF. The full variable domain, rest sourced from reference TRBV9 and TRBJ1-2, is DSGVTQTPKHLITATGQRVTLRCSPRSGDLSVYWYQQSLDQGLQFLIQYYNGEERAKGNILERFSAQQFPDLHSELNLSSLELGDSALYFCASSPGTSVLGYTFGSGTRLTVV.

V gene TRBV11-3 combines with J gene TRBJ1-4; no firm D call. From germline, CDR1 is SGHNT and CDR2 YENEEA. The CDR3 loop spans 15 amino acids. V shed 0 bases and J shed 0 bases, with 5 bases lying between them. The CDR3: CASSLELATNEKLFF. The CDR3 DNA reads TGTGCCAGCAGCTTAGAGCTCGCAACTAATGAAAAACTGTTTTTT.

As to this clone: The same CDR3 arises from other DNA sequences in this sample as well. The chain joins TRBV5-1 to TRBJ1-1, with TRBD1 matching over 7 bases. Germline V gene lookup returns CDR1 SGHRS and CDR2 YFSETQ. The CDR3 sequence is 14 residues long. V was clipped by 3 bases and J by 1 base; unmatched bases: 3. CDR3 in DNA: TGCGCCAGCAGCTCACAGGGGCAGAACACTGAAGCTTTCTTT. It is translated as CASSSQGQNTEAFF.

As for this clone: Distinct nucleotide sequences in the sample also encode this CDR3. The chain uses TRBV19 and TRBJ2-6; D remains ambiguous. Between the trimmed V and J ends, which lost 3 bases and 0 bases, there was a span of 9 bases. Germline CDR1 and CDR2: LNHDA and SQIVND (reference sequence). The CDR3 runs 16 residues. Written as DNA, the CDR3 is TGTGCCAGTAGTATCGGCAGTCACTCTGGGGCCAACGTCCTGACTTTC. Encoded protein: CASSIGSHSGANVLTF.

This clone was detected a few times. This same CDR3 is encoded by further DNA sequences in the sample. The chain employs TRBV5-1 and TRBJ1-1; weak D call: TRBD1 (5 bases). V was shortened by 2 bases and J by 4 bases, with 9 bases between the two germline ends. The CDR3 extends over 13 amino acids. The germline V gene encodes CDR1 SGHRS and CDR2 YFSETQ. The CDR3 DNA reads as TGCGCCAGCAGCTTAAGGGGCGGCACTGAAGCTTTCTTT. It specifies CASSLRGGTEAFF.

Remarks on this clone: Within the sample, other DNA sequences also encode this same CDR3. This sequence joins TRBV7-9 and TRBJ2-1; 12 nucleotides align to TRBD2. J gave up 1 base and V 1 base, and 2 bases lay outside the gene matches. The CDR3 runs 17 residues. CDR1 is SEHNR and CDR2 is FQNEAQ in the germline V gene (reference sequence). The CDR3 region is CASSLGGLAGSYNEQFF. The CDR3 DNA follows: TGTGCCAGCAGCTTAGGAGGACTAGCGGGGTCCTACAATGAGCAGTTCTTC.

This clone has just one count. The genes are TRBV27 and TRBJ2-1; D perhaps matches TRBD2 (6 bases). Trimming pared 0 bases from V and 0 bases from J, leaving 12 bases between. The CDR3 totals 17 residues. Germline V gene data show CDR1 as MNHEY and CDR2 as SMNVEV (reference sequence). CDR3 sequence: CASSLSRLVPSYNEQFF. The CDR3 DNA follows: TGTGCCAGCAGTTTATCCCGACTAGTCCCCTCCTACAATGAGCAGTTCTTC.

This chain joins TRBV19 and TRBJ1-2; 12 bases align to TRBD1. This CDR3 comprises 19 residues. CDR1 and CDR2 (germline): LNHDA, SQIVND (reference sequence). With 10 bases clipped from V and 2 bases from J, the junction kept 20 bases outside the gene matches. CDR3 region: CANHNPTRDRGRQNYGYTF. Written as DNA, the CDR3 is TGTGCCAACCATAACCCCACCCGGGACAGGGGGCGGCAGAACTATGGCTACACCTTC. The variable domain in full, with the rest retrieved from reference TRBV19 and TRBJ1-2, is DGGITQSPKYLFRKEGQNVTLSCEQNLNHDAMYWYRQDPGQGLRLIYYSQIVNDFQKGDIAEGYSVSREKKESFPLTVTSAQKNPTAFYLCANHNPTRDRGRQNYGYTFGSGTRLTVV.